This TCR beta chain is drawn from a study of blood T cell repertoires in COVID-19 (dated by TCRdb to the early 2020s). For the wider study: The collaborator samples originated in the United States, Italy and Spain and spanned the acute and convalescent phases of COVID-19. The material from the prospective study consisted of cDNA or gDNA derived from T cells, B-cell-depleted T cells, or PBMCs. Subjects who had been exposed to COVID-19, were actively infected with it, or had recovered from it provided the deeply sampled blood TCRbeta repertoires that made up the dataset. The repertoires were released in a freely available public database intended as a resource for research on the immune response to SARS-CoV-2. The samples were drawn from the first 160 participants of the ongoing ImmuneRACE study and from 950 to 1,500 subjects provided by 6 global collaborators. A de-identified subject ID, COVID-19 status, age in years and sex were almost always included in the sample metadata. Where available, HLA class I and class II types were obtained from metadata supplied by the sample provider rather than from assay-based typing. Paper-wide results and their limitations: The amount of clinical and demographic metadata varied by source and participant and was provided uncurated.

The table lists this clone with a count of one. This clone's antigen is unknown. Within one base of it there is no much larger clone, and no base qualities were kept. In Seattle, one collaborating source enrolled patients while the infection was active and tracked those patients longitudinally over the course of disease. Whole blood was collected in K2EDTA tubes by collaborating institutions according to the institutions' own protocols. For TCRbeta analysis, collaborators shipped samples in one of three forms: frozen whole blood, isolated PBMCs, or DNA extracted from either of those sample types. TCRbeta CDR3 regions were amplified from genomic DNA using the immunoSEQ Assay, a bias-controlled multiplex PCR. The paper's processing steps were these. The number of nucleated cells in each sample was estimated by amplification of reference gene primers within the assay. To quantify the absolute abundance of each unique TCRbeta CDR3 rearrangement, sequence reads were collapsed and filtered. For each sample, productive Simpson clonality was calculated by taking the square root of Simpson's diversity index across productive rearrangements. This is the immuneACCESS table as TCRdb keeps it, with only in-frame sequences that have V and J called. A part of the clones is gone; compared with another copy, unresolved V genes explain less than half, and the rest is unexplained. Clonal size and the V and J genes are those of that table, whereas D and trimming came from the DNA. The sample data list 220,000 or so clones, and approximately 85% of these were observed just once. Under 8.5% of the sample is in the top ten clones.

Unmatched junction bases come to 1, with V trimmed by 4 bases and J by 3 bases. As encoded in the germline V gene (reference sequence), CDR1 is LNHNV while CDR2 is YYDKDF. CDR3 length: 13 amino acids, cysteine to phenylalanine. The only DNA kept is the CDR3, 39 bases in frame from the first base. The chain uses TRBV15 and TRBJ2-7; 9 middle bases align to TRBD2. Sequencing used peripheral blood. The receptor was isolated from a woman older than 75 with COVID-19, enrolled during active disease. The nucleotides read TGTGCCACCAGCATTAGCGGGGGCTACGAGCAGTACTTC. Translation gives CATSISGGYEQYF.